This T cell receptor beta chain was found in a study of blood T cell repertoires in COVID-19. This table comes from immunoSEQ multiplex PCR, and its TCRdb copy is limited to in-frame clones, with some not included. The sample has 150,000 to 200,000 clones, roughly 80% seen once; the top ten hold under 2.5%. Trimming stripped 0 bases from V and 7 bases from J, with 21 bases between. The germline V gene encodes CDR1 LGHDT and CDR2 YNNKEL (reference sequence). This CDR3 contains 18 residues. This clone was counted a few times. The receptor comes from a woman of 80 years or more with acute or convalescent COVID-19. This chain uses TRBV3-1 (or the pseudogene TRBV3-2) with TRBJ2-2, with D tentatively TRBD1 (6 bases). The sample comprised peripheral blood. Here the CDR3 reads CASSQERSRGTVIGELFF. CDR3 nucleotides: TGTGCCAGCAGCCAAGAGCGGTCGAGGGGGACGGTGATCGGGGAGCTGTTTTTT.